This TCR beta chain was observed in a study of shared T cell receptors in the human thymus. The CDR3 runs to 14 residues. V lost 7 bases and J lost 0, with 11 bases in between. CDR1 SGDLS and CDR2 YYNGEE come from the germline V gene. TCRdb's table, derived via immunoSEQ multiplex PCR, lists solely in-frame clones and lacks some. This repertoire shows roughly 550,000 clones, 78% found once; its top ten account for about 0.013%. The sample was also linked to a second study, of human thymus T cells. From that paper: The study used thymus tissue resected during corrective heart surgery. Blood and thymic repertoires both appeared biased in V and J gene usage.

J is TRBJ1-3 and V is TRBV9, with D unclear. The receptor comes from a boy under two years old with a congenital heart defect. Material: thymocytes. In DNA form, the CDR3 reads TGTGCCAGCGTGGTTGAGGGCTCTGGAAACACCATATATTTT. This translates into CASVVEGSGNTIYF.